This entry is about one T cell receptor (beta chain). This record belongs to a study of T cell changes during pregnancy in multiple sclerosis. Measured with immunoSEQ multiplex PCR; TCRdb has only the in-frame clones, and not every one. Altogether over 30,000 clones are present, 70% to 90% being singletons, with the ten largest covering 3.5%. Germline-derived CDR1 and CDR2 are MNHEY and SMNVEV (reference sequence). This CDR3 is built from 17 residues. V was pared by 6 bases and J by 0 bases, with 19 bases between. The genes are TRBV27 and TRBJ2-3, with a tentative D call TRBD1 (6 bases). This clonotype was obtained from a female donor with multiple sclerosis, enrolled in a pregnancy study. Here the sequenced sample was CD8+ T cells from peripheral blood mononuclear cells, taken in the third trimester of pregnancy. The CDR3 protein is CASSPPPGVPSTDTQYF. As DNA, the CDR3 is TGTGCCAGCAGCCCCCCCCCAGGGGTCCCTAGCACAGATACGCAGTATTTT.